Each of the 5 T cell receptor beta chains below was sequenced from the same sample in a study of cytomegalovirus exposure and HLA in healthy donors. The PCR ran on 60 Vbeta and 13 Jbeta primers. TCRdb's copy holds only in-frame clones and misses some; the assay was immunoSEQ multiplex PCR. The sample has 40,000 to 45,000 clones, around two thirds seen once. The sequenced sample was PBMCs. The receptors here all came from a human donor in good health.

J is TRBJ2-1 and V is TRBV5-4; D is undetermined. This CDR3 spans 13 amino acids. The germline gives CDR1 SGHNT, CDR2 YYREEE (reference sequence). The V gene lost 4 bases and the J gene lost 7 bases, with 12 bases spanning the gap. The CDR3, as DNA: TGTGCCAGCAGCCAGGTTCTGCAGAATGAGCAGTTCTTC. Its protein product is CASSQVLQNEQFF.

Only a few counts were recorded for this clone. J is TRBJ2-7 and V is TRBV9, with TRBD1 as a possible D gene (8 bases). This CDR3 spans 14 amino acids. CDR1 SGDLS and CDR2 YYNGEE come from the germline V gene. V was shortened by 2 bases and J by 4 bases, with 13 bases between the two germline ends. The CDR3 sequence is CASSVGQGLYEQYF. The CDR3 nucleotides read TGTGCCAGCAGCGTCGGACAGGGACTATACGAGCAGTACTTC.

This clone came up once. The V gene is TRBV28, the J gene TRBJ2-1, with D maybe TRBD2 (7 bases). Germline V lookup: CDR1 MDHEN, CDR2 SYDVKM. The CDR3 contains 13 residues. V lost 11 bases, J lost 3 bases, and 14 bases lay in between. The CDR3 sequence: CASRGADYNEQFF. The CDR3 nucleotides are TGTGCCTCTCGGGGGGCCGACTACAATGAGCAGTTCTTC.

The chain links TRBV2 to TRBJ1-4, with TRBD1 matching over 8 bases. Germline CDR1 is SNHLY and CDR2 is FYNNEI. The length of the CDR3 is 15 residues. J lost 8 bases, V lost 6 bases, and 11 bases had no gene match. CDR3 DNA sequence: TGTGCCAGCAGGGAGACAGGGGTCGGGGGAGAAAAACTGTTTTTT. Protein: CASRETGVGGEKLFF.

This rearrangement joins TRBV29-1 to TRBJ2-7, with TRBD2 as a possible D gene (6 bases). The CDR3 extends over 15 amino acids. Per germline, CDR1 SQVTM and CDR2 ANQGSEA. V shed 5 bases and J shed 3 bases, with 20 bases lying between them. The CDR3 here is CSVWESGQVSYEQYF. The DNA for the CDR3 is TGCAGCGTTTGGGAAAGCGGGCAGGTTAGCTACGAGCAGTACTTC.